These 14 T cell receptor beta chains came from one sample sequenced in a study of regulatory T cells in long-lasting Graves disease. Time point here: newly diagnosed GD, antithyroid drugs for less than 3 months. Extracted RNA from PBMCs served as the source of the TCR library. With iRepertoire HTBI primers and Arm-PCR of CDR3 regions, TCR beta libraries were built. One entry per CDR3 protein results from TCRdb running MiXCR on the multiplex PCR reads. This table has 620,000 or so distinct CDR3 sequences, 15% to 20% appearing once. The sample was also linked to a second study, of T cells in Graves' hyperthyroidism and ophthalmopathy.

This sample comprised peripheral blood mononuclear cells (PBMCs), obtained at new diagnosis, from a patient treated with antithyroid drugs. Receptors were obtained from a woman aged 25 to 39 with Graves disease.

The V and J genes are TRBV5-6 and TRBJ2-7; TRBD1 agrees at 7 bases. The CDR3 totals 14 residues. The V gene's germline CDR1 is SGHDT and CDR2 YYEEEE. Trimming removed 6 bases from V and 4 bases from J; junction bases left unmatched: 10. CDR3 loop: CASKQRGPSYEQYF. Here the CDR3 DNA reads TGTGCCAGCAAACAAAGGGGGCCCTCGTACGAGCAGTACTTC.

In its sample, this clonotype was seen a few times. The CDR3 coding sequence is TGTGCCAGCACCGTTTCCCGGGTCAGGGGACTAGCGGGGGATCTAGCCAAAAACATTCAGTACTTC. Its translation: CASTVSRVRGLAGDLAKNIQYF. V gene TRBV6-1 combines with J gene TRBJ2-4; TRBD2 matches 14 bases. The CDR3 totals 22 residues. V trimming: 7 bases; J trimming: 0 bases; junction bases outside the gene matches: 20. Germline-derived CDR1 and CDR2 are MNHNS and SASEGT.

CDR3 sequence: CSARDPLLLASTNEKLFF. The CDR3, as DNA: TGCAGTGCTAGAGATCCATTGTTATTGGCCTCAACTAATGAAAAACTGTTTTTT. The rearrangement joins TRBV20-1 to TRBJ1-4; D is unresolved. This CDR3 spans 18 amino acids. CDR1 and CDR2 (germline): DFQATT, SNEGSKA (reference sequence). Trimming took 0 bases from V and 0 from J, leaving 17 bases between them.

The sample holds a few counts of this clonotype. The genes are TRBV20-1 and TRBJ2-2; 8 bases fit TRBD1. Trimming cost V 0 bases and J 4 bases; bases outside gene matches: 7. CDR3 size: 16 residues. Per the germline V gene, CDR1 is DFQATT and CDR2 is SNEGSKA (reference sequence). The chain's CDR3 is CSAREVYRGSTGELFF. CDR3 nucleotides: TGCAGTGCTAGAGAGGTATACAGGGGGAGCACCGGGGAGCTGTTTTTT.

This clonotype has ten or more counts. V and J are TRBV28 and TRBJ2-3; no definite D call. Germline V gene lookup returns CDR1 MDHEN and CDR2 SYDVKM. Deletions cut 4 bases from V and 2 bases from J, with 13 bases between. This CDR3 is 15 amino acids long. The CDR3 DNA reads TGTGCCAGCAGTTCAAGCGAGTTCTCCACAGATACGCAGTATTTT. Encoded protein: CASSSSEFSTDTQYF. Full variable domain (missing parts from reference TRBV28 and TRBJ2-3): DVKVTQSSRYLVKRTGEKVFLECVQDMDHENMFWYRQDPGLGLRLIYFSYDVKMKEKGDIPEGYSVSREKKERFSLILESASTNQTSMYLCASSSSEFSTDTQYFGPGTRLTVL.

This clonotype appeared a single time. Compared with germline, one end of the junction differs, possibly owing to a read error. This chain connects TRBV7-2 to TRBJ2-1, with unresolved D. Germline loops: CDR1 SGHTA, CDR2 FQGNSA. The CDR3 consists of 14 residues. The CDR3, as DNA: TGCGCCAGCAGCCTAAATGGGCCCAGCAATGAGCAGTTCTTC. It codes for CASSLNGPSNEQFF. Full variable domain (outside the CDR3, taken from reference TRBV7-2 and TRBJ2-1): GAGVSQSPSNKVTEKGKDVELRCDPISGHTALYWYRQSLGQGLEFLIYFQGNSAPDKSGLPSDRFSAERTGGSVSTLTIQRTQQEDSAVYLCASSLNGPSNEQFFGPGTRLTVL.

J is TRBJ2-1 and V is TRBV20-1; 8 bases agree with TRBD2. V dropped 4 bases and J dropped 10; count of bases not matched to a gene: 6. Germline-derived CDR1 and CDR2 are DFQATT and SNEGSKA (reference sequence). The CDR3 loop spans 12 amino acids. The CDR3 coding sequence is TGCAGTGCTACCTCTCGGGGGGGAGAGCAGTTCTTC. Translating gives CSATSRGGEQFF.

V usage is TRBV5-8 and J usage is TRBJ2-5, with D perhaps assigned TRBD1 or TRBD2 (6 bases each). Germline V gives CDR1 SGHTS, CDR2 YDEGEE. This CDR3 comprises 15 residues. With 1 base removed from V and 8 bases from J, the gap between germline ends came to 18 bases. CDR3 sequence reads: CASSLWGARILTQYF. Here the CDR3 DNA reads TGTGCCAGCAGCTTGTGGGGGGCTCGGATTTTAACCCAGTACTTC.

In this sample, this clonotype turned up once. A much larger clone lies one base from this, so it may be a read error. The chain employs TRBV6-9 and TRBJ2-5; TRBD2 agrees at 7 bases. The V and J ends lost 3 bases and 5 bases, in that order; junction bases with no gene match: 12. The CDR3 spans 16 residues. Germline V lookup: CDR1 MNHGY, CDR2 SVAAGI. The CDR3 nucleotides read TGTGCCAGCAGTTACGGGGAAGCGGAGGGAGGGGAGACCCAGTACTTC. It codes for CASSYGEAEGGETQYF.

This clonotype was observed a few times. The chain combines TRBV18 with TRBJ1-1; 9 bases fit TRBD1. CDR3 length equals 12 residues. Germline V gene sequence: CDR1 KGHSH, CDR2 LQKENI. With V trimmed by 4 bases and J by 10 bases, 4 bases remained unmatched. Here the CDR3 DNA reads TGTGCCAGCTCACGGACAGGGGAGGGAGCTTTCTTT. Protein product: CASSRTGEGAFF.

The chain combines TRBV4-1 with TRBJ2-4; D is perhaps TRBD1 (5 bases). The CDR3 has 14 residues. Deletions cut 8 bases from V and 7 bases from J, with 18 bases between. Germline CDR1 reads MGHRA; CDR2 reads YSYEKL. This chain's CDR3 is CASRTTGVPNIQYF. The CDR3 DNA is TGCGCCAGCCGAACTACAGGCGTACCGAACATTCAGTACTTC.

This clonotype was recorded many times. The rearrangement joins TRBV12-3 or TRBV12-4 to TRBJ1-1; no clear D gene. The CDR3 has 15 residues. Trimming stripped 5 bases from V and 0 bases from J, with 13 bases between. The CDR3 protein is CASSPKAVMNTEAFF. CDR3 DNA: TGTGCCAGCAGTCCGAAAGCGGTTATGAACACTGAAGCTTTCTTT.

Many counts were recorded for this clonotype. This rearrangement joins TRBV2 to TRBJ1-2; D is undetermined. V lost 6 bases and J 4 bases, leaving 27 bases between the germline ends. Germline assignment: CDR1 SNHLY and CDR2 FYNNEI. CDR3 length: 18 amino acids. The CDR3: CASRSPEAVPTGPYGYTF. The CDR3 region has the DNA TGTGCCAGCAGGAGCCCCGAGGCGGTCCCCACGGGCCCCTATGGCTACACCTTC.

This clonotype has ten or more counts. The chain uses TRBV2 and TRBJ2-7, with D possibly being TRBD1 (6 bases). CDR3 length: 15 amino acids. Germline assignment: CDR1 SNHLY and CDR2 FYNNEI. The V end lost 0 bases, the J end lost 5 bases, and 14 bases lay between the germline ends. As DNA, the CDR3 is TGTGCCAGCAGTGAAGCGCTTCGTGGGGACAACGAGCAGTACTTC. This sequence encodes CASSEALRGDNEQYF. Full variable domain (missing parts from reference TRBV2 and TRBJ2-7): EPEVTQTPSHQVTQMGQEVILRCVPISNHLYFYWYRQILGQKVEFLVSFYNNEISEKSEIFDDQFSVERPDGSNFTLKIRSTKLEDSAMYFCASSEALRGDNEQYFGPGTRLTVT.